This T cell receptor (beta chain) was captured in a study of cytomegalovirus exposure and HLA in healthy donors. Germline lookup yields CDR1 GTSNPN and CDR2 SVGIG (reference sequence). The CDR3 consists of 14 residues. V lost 2 bases to trimming and J lost 9 bases; unmatched junction nucleotides: 10. This clone was seen a single time. This table comes from immunoSEQ multiplex PCR, and its TCRdb copy is limited to in-frame clones, with some not included. Among around 250,000 clones listed, about 90% were seen once. This TCR came from a woman between 18 and 29 years old in good health and CMV-seronegative. The sample comprised PBMCs. The rearrangement uses TRBV30 and TRBJ2-1; 7 bases fit TRBD1. The CDR3 protein is CAWSRGQPQAEQFF. The CDR3 region has the DNA TGTGCCTGGAGTCGGGGACAGCCTCAGGCTGAGCAGTTCTTC.